The next 28 T cell receptor beta chains were all read from a single sample in a study of T cells after yellow fever vaccination. TCRdb processed the 5' RACE reads anew with MiXCR; each CDR3 protein has one entry. Among fewer than 450,000 distinct CDR3 sequences listed, approximately 10% were seen once. The source material was PBMCs, sampled on the day of the first yellow fever vaccination. The receptors were sampled from a man aged 18 to 30 who received the YFV17D yellow fever vaccine.

This chain connects TRBV13 to TRBJ2-1; 12 bases align to TRBD2. The germline V gene encodes CDR1 PRHDT and CDR2 FYEKMQ (reference sequence). The CDR3 covers 17 residues. Trimming cost V 0 bases and J 4 bases; bases outside gene matches: 4. The CDR3 reads CASSLGGLAGLYNEQFF. In DNA form, the CDR3 reads TGTGCCAGCAGCTTAGGTGGACTAGCGGGGTTATACAATGAGCAGTTCTTC.

This clonotype occurred a few times. The rearrangement uses TRBV20-1 and TRBJ2-1, with 7 bases that match TRBD1. J was trimmed by 2 bases and V by 0 bases; bases with no gene match: 7. CDR1 is DFQATT, CDR2 SNEGSKA, per germline (reference sequence). This CDR3 has 16 amino acids. CDR3 protein: CSARETGKVTYNEQFF. The DNA for the CDR3 is TGCAGTGCTAGAGAGACAGGGAAGGTGACCTACAATGAGCAGTTCTTC.

Notes on this clonotype: Mismatch with germline at one junction end may stem from a read error. The genes are TRBV7-2 and TRBJ2-1; TRBD2 aligns across 10 bases. CDR1 and CDR2 from the germline V gene are SGHTA and FQGNSA. The CDR3 spans 14 residues. The CDR3 is CASRRGLALEGQFF. For the CDR3, the DNA is TGTGCGAGCAGAAGGGGACTAGCGCTAGAGGGGCAGTTCTTC.

This clonotype was found a few times. The CDR3 reads CASSRGQGPFYEQYV. The DNA of the CDR3 is TGTGCCAGCAGCCGGGGACAGGGGCCTTTCTACGAGCAGTACGTC. The genes are TRBV5-8 and TRBJ2-7; TRBD1 matches 10 bases. The germline CDR1 and CDR2 sequences are SGHTS and YDEGEE. V was clipped by 4 bases and J by 3 bases; unmatched bases: 7. The CDR3 runs 15 residues.

This clonotype was seen only a few times. The chain links TRBV7-8 to TRBJ2-3; TRBD2 might be the D (6 bases). The CDR3 covers 12 residues. With 8 bases removed from V and 4 bases from J, the gap between germline ends came to 10 bases. Germline V CDR1 and CDR2: SGHVS, FQNEAQ. CDR3 in amino acids: CASRGTADTQYF. As DNA, the CDR3 is TGTGCCAGCCGGGGGACGGCAGATACGCAGTATTTT.

This clonotype was observed a handful of times. The CDR3 DNA sequence: TGTGCCAGCAGTAAAATGGGACAGGGACAAGAGACCCAGTACTTC. Residues: CASSKMGQGQETQYF. This chain links TRBV2 with TRBJ2-5, with 9 bases lining up with TRBD1. V lost 5 bases to trimming and J lost 2 bases; unmatched junction nucleotides: 6. The CDR3 is made up of 15 amino acids. Per germline, CDR1 SNHLY and CDR2 FYNNEI.

The chain uses TRBV12-3 or TRBV12-4 and TRBJ1-6, with no clear D. V was cut by 10 bases and J by 10 bases, with 17 bases left in between. There are 13 residues in the CDR3. The chain's CDR3 is CATDAGVGSPLHF. CDR3 DNA: TGTGCCACCGATGCGGGTGTTGGCTCACCCCTCCACTTT.

In its sample, this clonotype was seen a few times. The chain links TRBV6-1 to TRBJ2-7; possible D gene TRBD1, 6 bases. The germline V gene has CDR1 MNHNS and CDR2 SASEGT. Trimming removed 10 bases at V and 4 bases at J, with 20 bases between. This CDR3 spans 14 amino acids. The CDR3: CATLPPGRGYEQYF. As DNA, the CDR3 is TGTGCCACCCTTCCTCCGGGCAGGGGTTACGAGCAGTACTTC.

This clonotype occurred a few times. The CDR3 DNA reads as TGTGCCAGCAGTTCTAGGGGGGACACCATATATTTT. It yields the protein CASSSRGDTIYF. The chain recombines TRBV12-3 or TRBV12-4 with TRBJ1-3, with D possibly TRBD1 on 6 matching bases. V lost 4 bases and J 8 bases, leaving 9 bases between the germline ends. CDR3 length: 12 amino acids.

In the case of this clonotype: A junction end diverges from the germline sequence, so it may reflect a read error. The V and J genes are TRBV4-3 and TRBJ2-7; D possibly corresponds to TRBD1 (6 bases). This CDR3 is 16 amino acids long. CDR1 is LGHNA and CDR2 is YSLEER in the germline V gene. CDR3 coding DNA: TGCGCCAGCAGCCACCGCCCGAGACAGGCCTCCCACGAGCAGTACTTC. Its protein is CASSHRPRQASHEQYF.

The chain is built from TRBV20-1 and TRBJ2-2; D is uncertain. Trimming took off 0 bases at V and 0 bases at J, with 11 bases between the two ends. The CDR3 covers 16 residues. Germline V gene sequence: CDR1 DFQATT, CDR2 SNEGSKA (reference sequence). In DNA form, the CDR3 reads TGCAGTGCTAGAGATCCTGGGGTGACGAACACCGGGGAGCTGTTTTTT. Translation: CSARDPGVTNTGELFF.

This clonotype has ten or more counts. DNA of the CDR3: TGCGCCAGCAGCTTAGCAGGGGCAGACTACGAGCAGTACTTC. It codes for CASSLAGADYEQYF. The chain has TRBV5-1 and TRBJ2-7; perhaps TRBD1 as D (6 bases). Trimming cost V 2 bases and J 3 bases, with 12 bases left between them. Per germline, CDR1 SGHRS and CDR2 YFSETQ. The CDR3 extends over 14 amino acids. Together with reference TRBV5-1 and TRBJ2-7, the CDR3 gives the full variable domain: KAGVTQTPRYLIKTRGQQVTLSCSPISGHRSVSWYQQTPGQGLQFLFEYFSETQRNKGNFPGRFSGRQFSNSRSEMNVSTLELGDSALYLCASSLAGADYEQYFGPGTRLTVT.

This clonotype came up a few times. The rearrangement links TRBV10-3 to TRBJ2-3; D may be TRBD2 (5 bases). Germline lookup yields CDR1 ENHRY and CDR2 SYGVKD. Trimming took off 0 bases at V and 7 bases at J, with 20 bases between the two ends. The CDR3 totals 17 residues. CDR3 amino acids: CAISESKEVFIQNTQYF. The CDR3 DNA sequence: TGTGCCATCAGTGAGTCTAAGGAGGTATTCATACAAAATACGCAGTATTTT.

The rearrangement joins TRBV11-1 to TRBJ2-2; a possible D gene is TRBD1 (7 bases). Germline loops: CDR1 SGHAT, CDR2 FQDESV (reference sequence). V was pared by 6 bases and J by 3 bases, with 14 bases between. This CDR3 is built from 15 residues. CDR3 in DNA: TGTGCCAGCAGGGGGGGACAGAACGACACCGGGGAGCTGTTTTTT. Translation: CASRGGQNDTGELFF.

This clonotype was seen only a few times. The gene calls are TRBV12-3 or TRBV12-4 and TRBJ1-1, with D possibly being TRBD1 (5 bases). V was trimmed by 6 bases and J by 3 bases, leaving 11 bases between them. This CDR3 contains 13 residues. As DNA, the CDR3 is TGTGCCAGCAGCGCGGGACTACACACTGAAGCTTTCTTT. Translating gives CASSAGLHTEAFF.

The rearrangement uses TRBV3-1 and TRBJ2-2; the match to TRBD2 covers 8 bases. The V gene end was trimmed by 3 bases and the J gene end by 6 bases; junction bases not matched to a gene: 6. This CDR3 spans 15 amino acids. Germline lookup yields CDR1 LGHDT and CDR2 YNNKEL (reference sequence). The CDR3 loop is CASSQGRAGAGELFF. The CDR3 DNA reads as TGTGCCAGCAGCCAGGGGCGAGCGGGAGCCGGGGAGCTGTTTTTT.

This clonotype was observed at least ten times. V gene TRBV7-9 combines with J gene TRBJ2-5; the D gene could be TRBD1 or TRBD2 (5 bases each). The CDR3 loop spans 14 amino acids. Germline V gives CDR1 SEHNR, CDR2 FQNEAQ (reference sequence). V was pared by 4 bases and J by 0 bases, with 9 bases between. For the CDR3, the DNA is TGTGCCAGCAGCTCGGGACCTTACCAAGAGACCCAGTACTTC. Translating gives CASSSGPYQETQYF.

V and J are TRBV27 and TRBJ1-6; the D is unclear. Germline CDR1 reads MNHEY; CDR2 reads SMNVEV (reference sequence). Trimming removed 6 bases from V and 6 bases from J, with 15 bases in between. CDR3 length: 15 residues. The CDR3 DNA is TGTGCCAGCAGATCACCGGGCTTCATTAATTCACCCCTCCACTTT. Its translation: CASRSPGFINSPLHF.

The rearrangement joins TRBV18 to TRBJ2-3; TRBD2 matches 14 bases. V lost 1 base and J lost 3; bases outside the gene matches: 3. Per germline, CDR1 KGHSH and CDR2 LQKENI. CDR3 length: 17 amino acids. Written as DNA, the CDR3 is TGTGCCAGCTCACCACGAGGGACTAGCGGGGGTACAGATACGCAGTATTTT. This gives the protein CASSPRGTSGGTDTQYF.

The chain is built from TRBV7-8 and TRBJ1-5, with D possibly matching TRBD1 (5 bases). With 1 base removed from V and 1 base from J, the gap between germline ends came to 11 bases. The length of the CDR3 is 16 residues. Germline loops: CDR1 SGHVS, CDR2 FQNEAQ. In DNA, the CDR3 is TGTGCCAGCAGCTTAGAAGGGTGGGGGAGCAATCAGCCCCAGCATTTT. Translation: CASSLEGWGSNQPQHF. Filled out from reference TRBV7-8 and TRBJ1-5, the complete variable domain reads GAGVSQSPRYKVAKRGQDVALRCDPISGHVSLFWYQQALGQGPEFLTYFQNEAQLDKSGLPSDRFFAERPEGSVSTLKIQRTQQEDSAVYLCASSLEGWGSNQPQHFGDGTRLSIL.

This chain uses TRBV12-3 or TRBV12-4 with TRBJ2-7; 9 bases are a match to TRBD1. CDR3 length equals 13 residues. J gave up 12 bases and V 6 bases, and 12 bases lay outside the gene matches. The CDR3 coding sequence is TGTGCCAGCAGAGCTACCGACAGGGGGGGGATGTACGTC. Translation gives CASRATDRGGMYV.

V and J are TRBV10-3 and TRBJ2-7; 11 bases agree with TRBD2. The V gene end was trimmed by 6 bases and the J gene end by 0 bases; junction bases not matched to a gene: 7. The CDR3 extends over 16 amino acids. The V gene's germline CDR1 is ENHRY and CDR2 SYGVKD. For the CDR3, the DNA is TGTGCCATCAGGACTAGCGGGACGTCCCCCTCCTACGAGCAGTACTTC. It yields the protein CAIRTSGTSPSYEQYF.

V usage is TRBV19 and J usage is TRBJ2-6; possible D gene TRBD2, 5 bases. The germline V and J ends were trimmed by 7 bases and 0 bases, with 13 bases remaining between them. CDR3 length: 16 amino acids. The germline CDR1 and CDR2 sequences are LNHDA and SQIVND (reference sequence). The CDR3 region is CASIGVGSSGANVLTF. As DNA, the CDR3 is TGTGCCAGTATCGGGGTGGGGAGCTCTGGGGCCAACGTCCTGACTTTC. The full variable domain, rest sourced from reference TRBV19 and TRBJ2-6, is DGGITQSPKYLFRKEGQNVTLSCEQNLNHDAMYWYRQDPGQGLRLIYYSQIVNDFQKGDIAEGYSVSREKKESFPLTVTSAQKNPTAFYLCASIGVGSSGANVLTFGAGSRLTVL.

This clonotype was seen many times. V gene TRBV20-1 combines with J gene TRBJ1-5, with D uncertain. Germline V CDR1 and CDR2: DFQATT, SNEGSKA (reference sequence). The CDR3 has 13 amino acids. V was shortened by 5 bases and J by 8 bases, with 16 bases between the two germline ends. CDR3 in DNA: TGCAGTGCTCTAAGCGGAGGGATCGAGCCCCAGCATTTT. Amino acid sequence: CSALSGGIEPQHF.

This clonotype was counted ten times or more. The rearrangement uses TRBV4-2 and TRBJ2-7; D remains ambiguous. V lost 0 bases and J lost 1, with 10 bases in between. Germline CDR1 is LGHNA and CDR2 is YNFKEQ. CDR3 size: 15 residues. Written as DNA, the CDR3 is TGTGCCAGCAGCCAAGATCTTGGATCTTCCTACGAGCAGTACTTC. It yields the protein CASSQDLGSSYEQYF.

Many counts were recorded for this clonotype. The genes are TRBV5-1 and TRBJ2-7; 11 bases are a match to TRBD1. Trimming cost V 6 bases and J 3 bases; bases outside gene matches: 8. The CDR3 consists of 15 residues. Germline V gives CDR1 SGHRS, CDR2 YFSETQ. CDR3 region: CASNPTGTGGYEQYF. The CDR3, as DNA: TGCGCCAGCAACCCGACCGGGACAGGGGGCTACGAGCAGTACTTC.

V usage is TRBV20-1 and J usage is TRBJ2-2, with D perhaps being TRBD1 or TRBD2 (5 bases each). This CDR3 is built from 16 residues. Germline V gene data show CDR1 as DFQATT and CDR2 as SNEGSKA (reference sequence). Trimming removed 1 base at V and 0 bases at J, with 12 bases between. As DNA, the CDR3 is TGCAGTGCTAGAGTCGGGGCAGGTCCGAACACCGGGGAGCTGTTTTTT. Translation: CSARVGAGPNTGELFF.

V usage is TRBV4-1 and J usage is TRBJ1-2; D perhaps matches TRBD1 (5 bases). Germline loops: CDR1 MGHRA, CDR2 YSYEKL. V was pared by 0 bases and J by 4 bases, with 12 bases between. CDR3 size: 15 residues. This CDR3 is CASSQEAGQSYGYTF. DNA for the CDR3: TGCGCCAGCAGCCAAGAGGCAGGGCAGAGCTATGGCTACACCTTC.